This T cell receptor beta chain derives from a study of response to subunit inactivated influenza vaccine (dated by TCRdb to 2017 to 2018). Regarding the study in general: The study used deep quantitative T cell receptor repertoire profiling to track responses to a trivalent subunit inactivated influenza vaccine. Beyond this particular receptor, the publication reports: The authors proposed that each seasonal influenza vaccination may bring in only a limited number of new T cells.

For CDR1 and CDR2, the germline V gene lists LGHNA and YSLEER. The CDR3 sequence holds 15 residues, the cysteine and phenylalanine included. Kept here is only the CDR3 DNA, which spans 45 bases and is read in frame from base 1. Trimmed from V: 4 bases; trimmed from J: 6 bases; junction bases lacking a gene match: 8. Libraries came from RT-PCR. TCRdb lists the instrument as Illumina HiSeq 2500. TCRdb applied fastp at Q25 and MiXCR to the public reads, then kept only in-frame beta chains. Each entry merges the rows of one CDR3 protein and shows their most common DNA and genes. The sample table lists roughly 700,000 distinct CDR3 sequences, about 15% of them with a count of one. About 9.9% of the sample is in the top ten clones. To note about this clonotype: This receptor's antigen is unknown. No base quality values were provided; no much bigger clone lies one nucleotide off.

Recombination connected TRBV4-3 to TRBJ2-1, and 8 junctional nucleotides match TRBD2. The sample in question was PBMCs from blood, obtained approximately 13 days after vaccination. This sequence originates from a man between 50 and 59 years old who received an inactivated influenza vaccine. Donor details come from another sample of the same person, matched by shared clones. The nucleotides are TGCGCCAGCAGCCCATCCGGGGGGGCGGCCAATGAGCAGTTCTTC. Its coded protein is CASSPSGGAANEQFF.